The T cell receptor beta chain under discussion was sequenced for a study of T cells in Graves' hyperthyroidism and ophthalmopathy (dated by TCRdb to about 2019). For the study in its entirety: Peripheral blood samples were taken at initial diagnosis, before any treatment was given. To identify TCR V-J signatures that set the groups apart, the researchers used a discovery cohort of 100 patients, made up of around 40 with Graves' ophthalmopathy and some 56 with stable Graves' hyperthyroidism. Prospective prediction of ophthalmopathy was tested in an independent validation cohort of approximately 19 hyperthyroidism patients and approximately 17 patients who later progressed to ophthalmopathy. The 95 to 100 discovery patients were randomly split 7:3 into training and test sets. In addition, the study compared T-cell repertoires in thyroid tissue and in blood from six Graves' hyperthyroidism patients. Following sampling, methimazole starting at 30 mg daily was given to hyperthyroidism patients, and high-dose intravenous methylprednisolone was given to ophthalmopathy patients. According to the paper, TCR Vbeta CDR3 sequencing was carried out on more than 120 peripheral blood samples, which came from over 40 ophthalmopathy, under 85 hyperthyroidism and roughly 17 progressor patients. The research as a whole found: Most expanded thyroid clonotypes (frequency above 0.001) were also detected in blood, a finding suggesting that blood repertoires may reflect thyroid immune responses. In cross-validation, a model built on a 13 V-J signature told ophthalmopathy apart from stable hyperthyroidism with 87.88% sensitivity and about 81% specificity, and in testing the same model reached 80%/75%. Sample size was not statistically predetermined, and blinding of investigators to group allocation was not performed. In validation, the model predicted progression to ophthalmopathy a median of about 5.9 months before onset, with roughly 71% sensitivity and more than 72% specificity.

TCR beta CDR3 regions were amplified from RNA transcripts. For the first round of RT-PCR on the TCR CDR3, the HTBI primer set was used together with the Qiagen OneStep RT-PCR kit. A second multiplex PCR round built the libraries, followed by size selection and purification. Libraries were sequenced paired-end with 100 bp reads on an Illumina HiSeq2000. The original methods were these. Raw data were processed with SOAPnuke, discarding reads with adapters, uncalled bases, mean Phred below 15, or no exact constant-primer or identifier match. High-quality paired reads were merged using COPE v1.2.5, and each unique nucleotide sequence was defined as a clonotype. Clonotypes were aligned to IMGT TRBV, TRBD and TRBJ reference segments using MiTCR v1.1. Only V-J combinations with frequency above 0.0001, covering 99.2% of repertoires, were analysed. The TCS score was defined as the ratio of F50 (clonal expansion) to E x V (chaos), calculated using BLOSUM62-based TCRdist between CDR3 peptides within each V-J. Welch's t-statistics and random forest reduced fewer than 550 V-J features to 13, which were used in a naive Bayes classifier (R e1071). The public reads were reanalyzed by TCRdb: fastp trimming at Q25, MiXCR alignment, in-frame beta chains only. Here each entry gathers all rows of one CDR3 protein and keeps the most common genes and DNA. What appears here as the V and J calls and clone size reflects TCRdb's work, not the paper's. This sample holds hundreds of thousands of distinct CDR3 sequences; less than 25% were observed only once. Approximately 11% of the sample goes to the ten largest clones.

About this clonotype itself: No antigen is known for it. There are no base qualities to consult, and no much larger clone falls within one base.

The V and J ends are trimmed by 7 bases and 2 bases, leaving 11 bases between them. From cysteine to phenylalanine, the CDR3 is 13 amino acids long. Only CDR3 DNA remains: 39 bases, in frame from the first base. CDR1 and CDR2 are drawn from the germline V gene: MNHNS, SASEGT. Ophthalmopathy patients had moderately to severely active disease, Clinical Activity Score of at least 3, NOSPECS grade of at least 4, and duration under 3 months. Exclusion was applied to patients with uncontrolled infections, other autoimmune diseases, pregnancy or lactation. Diagnoses relied on clinical symptoms, serum thyroxine and TRAb, thyroid ultrasound and orbital computed tomography. PBMCs were isolated from around 10 ml of fresh peripheral blood by Ficoll-Paque density gradient centrifugation. Total RNA was extracted with Trizol reagent, and quality was checked on an Agilent 2100 Bioanalyzer.

Sample: blood. The V and J segments used are TRBV6-1 and TRBJ1-2; TRBD1 is a possible D gene, resting on 5 matching bases. This TCR came from a woman between 25 and 40 years old with Graves' ophthalmopathy. For the CDR3, the sequence is CASTAGRNYGYTF. The DNA is as follows: TGTGCCAGCACCGCAGGGAGGAACTATGGCTACACCTTC.